A single sample is the source of the 32 T cell receptor beta chains below, sequenced in a study of CD8 T cells in ankylosing spondylitis. MiXCR, applied by TCRdb to the 5' RACE reads, yields one record per CDR3 protein. The data show roughly 130,000 distinct CDR3 sequences, 7% to 10% seen once. The sample was synovial fluid, either unsorted or a sorted T cell fraction (not recorded which). These receptors originate from a male donor with ankylosing spondylitis.

This clonotype showed up many times. The chain joins TRBV6-5 to TRBJ2-7, with D possibly being TRBD2 (6 bases). The V gene's germline CDR1 is MNHEY and CDR2 SVGAGI. There are 16 residues in the CDR3. V was shortened by 4 bases and J by 3 bases, with 19 bases between the two germline ends. CDR3 sequence (DNA): TGTGCCAGCAGTTCGCGCCGTGGGGGGAAGGGCTACGAGCAGTACTTC. As protein: CASSSRRGGKGYEQYF.

This clonotype has at least ten counts. V is TRBV7-9 and J is TRBJ1-4; D is undetermined. The V end lost 1 base, the J end lost 4 bases, and 13 bases lay between the germline ends. Germline CDR1 and CDR2: SEHNR and FQNEAQ (reference sequence). CDR3 length equals 16 residues. The CDR3 DNA sequence: TGTGCCAGCAGCTTAGGCAGACCTCTCGATAATGAAAAACTGTTTTTT. This codes for CASSLGRPLDNEKLFF.

This clonotype was seen at least ten times. The chain links TRBV3-1 to TRBJ2-4; D perhaps matches TRBD1 (6 bases). The CDR3 sequence is 16 residues long. Between the trimmed V and J ends, which lost 4 bases and 4 bases, there was a span of 17 bases. Germline loops: CDR1 LGHDT, CDR2 YNNKEL (reference sequence). The CDR3 DNA reads as TGTGCCAGCAGCCGACCGGGGACAACCGGAAAAAACATTCAGTACTTC. Its protein is CASSRPGTTGKNIQYF. The whole variable domain, filled in from reference TRBV3-1 and TRBJ2-4, reads DTAVSQTPKYLVTQMGNDKSIKCEQNLGHDTMYWYKQDSKKFLKIMFSYNNKELIINETVPNRFSPKSPDKAHLNLHINSLELGDSAVYFCASSRPGTTGKNIQYFGAGTRLSVL.

This clonotype was picked up a small number of times. J is TRBJ2-5 and V is TRBV9; TRBD2 agrees at 15 bases. CDR1 is SGDLS, CDR2 YYNGEE, per germline. The CDR3 contains 19 residues. Trimming removed 4 bases from V and 2 bases from J; junction bases left unmatched: 12. CDR3 sequence reads: CASSPTIGTSGGRQETQYF. The CDR3, as DNA: TGTGCCAGCAGCCCCACGATCGGGACTAGCGGGGGGAGGCAAGAGACCCAGTACTTC.

The rearrangement joins TRBV5-4 to TRBJ2-1, with 9 bases fitting TRBD1. The CDR3 extends over 17 amino acids. The trim removed 0 bases at V and 8 bases at J, leaving 12 bases unmatched. Germline CDR1 and CDR2: SGHNT and YYREEE (reference sequence). CDR3 loop: CASSLAPGQGEIDEQFF. The CDR3 DNA sequence: TGTGCCAGCAGCTTGGCCCCGGGACAGGGAGAGATTGATGAGCAGTTCTTC.

This clonotype was recorded many times. The rearrangement uses TRBV6-2 or TRBV6-3 and TRBJ1-2; D call uncertain. V lost 7 bases and J lost 8, with 17 bases in between. This CDR3 spans 13 amino acids. CDR1 and CDR2 from the germline V gene are MNHEY and SVGEGT. The CDR3 region is CASTNDGLFGYTF. The DNA of the CDR3 is TGTGCCAGCACCAACGACGGTTTATTCGGCTACACCTTC.

There are a few counts of this clonotype. This chain uses TRBV6-1 with TRBJ2-6; D is undetermined. The CDR3 has 16 residues. The V end was cut by 4 bases, the J end by 1 base, with 11 bases between. CDR1 and CDR2 (germline): MNHNS, SASEGT. The CDR3 loop is CASSGAGISGANVLTF. The CDR3 DNA reads TGTGCCAGCAGTGGGGCCGGAATTTCTGGGGCCAACGTCCTGACTTTC.

This clonotype was counted only a few times. The V gene is TRBV30, the J gene TRBJ2-2; unclear D gene. V gave up 0 bases and J gave up 1 base, with 6 bases separating them. CDR1 is GTSNPN and CDR2 is SVGIG in the germline V gene (reference sequence). The CDR3 consists of 14 residues. The CDR3 nucleotides are TGTGCCTGGAGTGTTTGGGTGAACACCGGGGAGCTGTTTTTT. Translated, it gives CAWSVWVNTGELFF. Full variable domain (outside the CDR3, taken from reference TRBV30 and TRBJ2-2): SQTIHQWPATLVQPVGSPLSLECTVEGTSNPNLYWYRQAAGRGLQLLFYSVGIGQISSEVPQNLSASRPQDRQFILSSKKLLLSDSGFYLCAWSVWVNTGELFFGEGSRLTVL.

In its sample, this clonotype was seen many times. The chain recombines TRBV6-1 with TRBJ1-1; D remains ambiguous. V was pared by 2 bases and J by 7 bases, with 14 bases between. The CDR3 is 14 residues long. From germline, CDR1 is MNHNS and CDR2 SASEGT. The CDR3 nucleotides are TGTGCCAGCAGTGAATTCGCGGGCAGACGTGAAGCTTTCTTT. Its protein is CASSEFAGRREAFF.

This chain joins TRBV20-1 and TRBJ1-4; weak D call: TRBD1 (5 bases). V lost 2 bases and J lost 8, with 12 bases in between. This CDR3 region has 13 residues. Germline loops: CDR1 DFQATT, CDR2 SNEGSKA (reference sequence). CDR3 coding DNA: TGCAGTGCTAGATGGCAGGGCTACGAAAAACTGTTTTTT. As protein: CSARWQGYEKLFF.

The rearrangement uses TRBV18 and TRBJ2-2; D not certain. The CDR3 has 15 amino acids. Looked up from germline, CDR1 is KGHSH and CDR2 is LQKENI. V was clipped by 2 bases and J by 5 bases, with 12 bases between them. The CDR3 protein is CASSPRTETTGELFF. The CDR3 coding sequence is TGTGCCAGCTCACCAAGGACCGAAACGACCGGGGAGCTGTTTTTT.

The J gene is TRBJ2-7, the V gene TRBV5-1; D call uncertain. The CDR3 extends over 11 amino acids. V dropped 0 bases and J dropped 6 bases, with 4 bases sitting between them. Germline lookup yields CDR1 SGHRS and CDR2 YFSETQ. CDR3 amino acids: CASSLEGEQYF. CDR3 bases: TGCGCCAGCAGCTTGGAGGGCGAGCAGTACTTC.

The sample holds many counts of this clonotype. V is TRBV12-3 or TRBV12-4 and J is TRBJ2-2; 10 positions agree with TRBD2. V shed 6 bases, J shed 5 bases, and the junction held 9 bases outside the gene matches. CDR3 length: 16 residues. CDR3: CASRVLAGSGTGELFF. The CDR3 bases are TGTGCCAGCAGAGTACTAGCGGGGAGCGGGACCGGGGAGCTGTTTTTT.

This chain uses TRBV20-1 with TRBJ1-1; 10 bases match TRBD1. The CDR3 runs to 14 residues. Germline lookup yields CDR1 DFQATT and CDR2 SNEGSKA (reference sequence). V trimming: 7 bases; J trimming: 3 bases; junction bases outside the gene matches: 8. This chain's CDR3 is CSVDRGQVDTEAFF. CDR3 DNA sequence: TGCAGTGTCGACAGGGGGCAGGTGGACACTGAAGCTTTCTTT.

The chain recombines TRBV27 with TRBJ2-7, with 12 bases fitting TRBD2. CDR1 is MNHEY, CDR2 SMNVEV, per germline (reference sequence). Germline trimming cut 8 bases from V and 0 bases from J; bases unmatched to any gene: 8. This CDR3 is built from 16 residues. CDR3 coding DNA: TGTGCCAGCCCGGGACTAGCGGGCCTCAGCTCCTACGAGCAGTACTTC. Its translation: CASPGLAGLSSYEQYF.

This chain connects TRBV6-1 to TRBJ2-5, with 11 bases that match TRBD1. Germline V gene lookup returns CDR1 MNHNS and CDR2 SASEGT. The V gene end was trimmed by 10 bases and the J gene end by 2 bases; junction bases not matched to a gene: 6. The CDR3 sequence is 14 residues long. CDR3 in amino acids: CATGDRGRQETQYF. In nucleotides, the CDR3 is TGTGCCACCGGGGACAGGGGGAGACAAGAGACCCAGTACTTC.

The chain uses TRBV9 and TRBJ1-6; D gene uncertain. The CDR3 loop spans 13 amino acids. CDR1 SGDLS and CDR2 YYNGEE come from the germline V gene. The V and J ends lost 3 bases and 9 bases respectively, with 10 bases between them. This CDR3 is CASSAGLSSPLHF. The CDR3 coding sequence is TGTGCCAGCAGCGCCGGCCTAAGTTCACCCCTCCACTTT.

This clonotype was seen ten or more times. The rearrangement links TRBV6-1 to TRBJ2-5, with TRBD2 as a possible D gene (5 bases). Germline CDR1 is MNHNS and CDR2 is SASEGT. The CDR3 runs to 15 residues. Trimming took 7 bases from V and 7 from J, leaving 22 bases between them. The DNA of the CDR3 is TGTGCCAGCAATCGCGACGGAGGTTCGGGTGGGACCCAGTACTTC. Its translation is CASNRDGGSGGTQYF.

This clonotype occurred many times. The chain carries TRBV5-1 and TRBJ2-1, with D tentatively TRBD2 (6 bases). The CDR3 is 16 residues long. CDR1 SGHRS and CDR2 YFSETQ come from the germline V gene. With 1 base removed from V and 0 bases from J, the gap between germline ends came to 11 bases. The CDR3 protein is CASSLRGGASYNEQFF. CDR3 bases: TGCGCCAGCAGCTTGAGGGGCGGGGCCTCCTACAATGAGCAGTTCTTC.

V is TRBV5-1 and J is TRBJ1-4; 7 bases match TRBD1. The germline V gene encodes CDR1 SGHRS and CDR2 YFSETQ. This CDR3 region has 16 residues. The trim removed 5 bases at V and 6 bases at J, leaving 13 bases unmatched. The CDR3 here is CASRTGTEWGDEKLFF. The CDR3 DNA is TGCGCCAGCAGAACCGGGACAGAGTGGGGCGATGAAAAACTGTTTTTT.

This clonotype has just a few counts. The J gene is TRBJ2-2, the V gene TRBV28, with D possibly TRBD1 on 6 matching bases. This CDR3 has 15 residues. Trimming took 7 bases from V and 11 from J, leaving 23 bases between them. Germline CDR1 reads MDHEN; CDR2 reads SYDVKM. The CDR3 bases are TGTGCCAGCAATAGTAACGGCAGGGGCACCACAGAGCTGTTTTTT. It is translated as CASNSNGRGTTELFF.

The sample holds many counts of this clonotype. The V call is TRBV18, the J call TRBJ2-1; D is possibly TRBD1 (5 bases). Trimming left V 4 bases short and J 6 bases short, with 7 bases between. The CDR3 totals 12 residues. Germline values: CDR1 KGHSH, CDR2 LQKENI. The CDR3: CASSLGANEQFF. CDR3 coding DNA: TGTGCCAGCTCACTAGGGGCCAATGAGCAGTTCTTC.

Ten or more counts support this clonotype. The V and J genes are TRBV7-2 and TRBJ1-6; 8 positions agree with TRBD1. The germline V gene has CDR1 SGHTA and CDR2 FQGNSA. This CDR3 is built from 14 residues. V lost 4 bases and J lost 7; bases outside the gene matches: 3. The CDR3 coding sequence is TGTGCCAGCAGCTCCAGACAGGGGAATTCACCCCTCCACTTT. As protein: CASSSRQGNSPLHF.

This clonotype has at least ten counts. This chain links TRBV7-2 with TRBJ2-1, with unresolved D. V was trimmed by 4 bases and J by 3 bases, leaving 10 bases between them. Per germline, CDR1 SGHTA and CDR2 FQGNSA. The length of the CDR3 is 14 residues. The CDR3 nucleotides are TGTGCCAGCAGCTCCCGGGCCTTCTACAATGAGCAGTTCTTC. Its translation: CASSSRAFYNEQFF.

This clonotype has a count of ten or more. The chain uses TRBV20-1 and TRBJ2-1, with D perhaps given as TRBD1 or TRBD2 (5 bases each). With 3 bases removed from V and 12 bases from J, the gap between germline ends came to 21 bases. The CDR3 covers 14 residues. From germline, CDR1 is DFQATT and CDR2 SNEGSKA (reference sequence). CDR3 in DNA: TGCAGTGCTAGGGAGTCCGGGACCCCTCAGGGGCAGTTCTTC. As protein: CSARESGTPQGQFF.

This clonotype came up many times. The chain recombines TRBV10-3 with TRBJ1-2; no reliable D call. V lost 6 bases and J 5 bases, leaving 19 bases between the germline ends. This CDR3 contains 15 residues. The germline V gene has CDR1 ENHRY and CDR2 SYGVKD. As DNA, the CDR3 is TGTGCCATCAGGGACCAAAGTTTCCAAAAATATGGCTACACCTTC. Translating gives CAIRDQSFQKYGYTF.

The rearrangement uses TRBV11-2 and TRBJ2-1; 9 nucleotides agree with TRBD2. The CDR3 runs 17 residues. The ends lost 0 bases at V and 1 base at J; junction bases unmatched: 4. The germline V gene encodes CDR1 SGHAT and CDR2 FQNNGV. The CDR3 DNA is TGTGCCAGCAGCTTAGATCGTAGCGGGAGTTCCTACAATGAGCAGTTCTTC. It translates to CASSLDRSGSSYNEQFF. Based on the CDR3 plus reference TRBV11-2 and TRBJ2-1, the full variable domain is EAGVAQSPRYKIIEKRQSVAFWCNPISGHATLYWYQQILGQGPKLLIQFQNNGVVDDSQLPKDRFSAERLKGVDSTLKIQPAKLEDSAVYLCASSLDRSGSSYNEQFFGPGTRLTVL.

This clonotype was observed a few times. The CDR3: CASSLWGNLDGYTF. Written as DNA, the CDR3 is TGCGCCAGCAGCTTATGGGGAAATCTCGATGGCTACACCTTC. This chain uses TRBV5-1 with TRBJ1-2; D unresolved. V lost 2 bases and J 6 bases, leaving 14 bases between the germline ends. The CDR3 is 14 amino acids. Looked up from germline, CDR1 is SGHRS and CDR2 is YFSETQ.

The J gene is TRBJ2-2, the V gene TRBV6-1, with D tentatively TRBD1 (6 bases). V lost 6 bases to trimming and J lost 6 bases, with 17 bases between them. Germline loops: CDR1 MNHNS, CDR2 SASEGT. This CDR3 spans 15 amino acids. CDR3 region: CASSLTHRVSGELFF. The CDR3 nucleotides read TGTGCCAGCAGCCTAACCCACAGGGTCTCCGGGGAGCTGTTTTTT.

V is TRBV5-5 and J is TRBJ2-6, with D hard to call. V dropped 0 bases and J dropped 0 bases, with 13 bases sitting between them. CDR3 length: 18 residues. Germline V gene sequence: CDR1 SGHKS, CDR2 YYEKEE (reference sequence). CDR3 residues: CASSLVGFSISGANVLTF. DNA of the CDR3: TGTGCCAGCAGCTTGGTTGGGTTCTCCATCTCTGGGGCCAACGTCCTGACTTTC.

This clonotype came up many times. This chain connects TRBV6-2 or TRBV6-3 to TRBJ2-7; 11 positions match TRBD2. The ends lost 0 bases at V and 4 bases at J; junction bases unmatched: 17. CDR1 is MNHEY, CDR2 SVGEGT, per germline. The CDR3 loop spans 20 amino acids. This CDR3 reads CASSYSKGELAGAHRYEQYF. In DNA form, the CDR3 reads TGTGCCAGCAGTTACTCGAAAGGCGAACTAGCGGGGGCCCACAGGTACGAGCAGTACTTC.

The sample holds a few counts of this clonotype. The chain carries TRBV20-1 and TRBJ2-3; TRBD1 is a possible D gene (6 bases). The CDR3 contains 16 residues. CDR1 and CDR2 from the germline V gene are DFQATT and SNEGSKA (reference sequence). V shed 2 bases and J shed 0 bases, with 15 bases lying between them. The CDR3 sequence: CSARMTGARSTDTQYF. CDR3 coding DNA: TGCAGTGCTAGAATGACAGGAGCCCGAAGCACAGATACGCAGTATTTT.